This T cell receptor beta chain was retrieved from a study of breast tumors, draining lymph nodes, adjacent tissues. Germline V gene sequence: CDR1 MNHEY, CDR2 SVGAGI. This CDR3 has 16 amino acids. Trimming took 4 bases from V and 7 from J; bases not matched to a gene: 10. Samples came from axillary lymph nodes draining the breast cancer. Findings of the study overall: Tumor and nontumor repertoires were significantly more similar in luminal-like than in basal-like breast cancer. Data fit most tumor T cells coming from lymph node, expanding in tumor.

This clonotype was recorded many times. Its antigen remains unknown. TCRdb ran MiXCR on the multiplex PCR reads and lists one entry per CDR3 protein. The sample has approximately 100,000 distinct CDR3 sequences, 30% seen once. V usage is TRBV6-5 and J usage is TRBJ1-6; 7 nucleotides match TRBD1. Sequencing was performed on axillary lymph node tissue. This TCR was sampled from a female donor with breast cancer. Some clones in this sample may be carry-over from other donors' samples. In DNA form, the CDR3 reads TGTGCCAGCAGTTTCCACCCGACAGGGTGGAATTCACCCCTCCACTTT. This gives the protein CASSFHPTGWNSPLHF.